This T cell receptor (beta chain) was profiled in a study of early T cells in non-severe SARS-CoV-2 infection. TCRdb independently ran MiXCR on the 5' RACE reads; one entry per CDR3 protein. The repertoire holds around 57,000 distinct CDR3 sequences, with around 10% as singletons. The CDR3 spans 14 residues. Germline V CDR1 and CDR2: LGHDT, YNNKEL (reference sequence). Deletions cut 4 bases from V and 2 bases from J, with 11 bases between. The clonotype comes from an adult who was a healthcare worker with PCR-confirmed SARS-CoV-2 infection or an uninfected control (not recorded which). Input material: whole blood. The rearrangement joins TRBV3-1 to TRBJ1-1, with D uncertain. The CDR3 coding sequence is TGTGCCAGCAGCCCCCGGACGGATAACACTGAAGCTTTCTTT. Protein sequence: CASSPRTDNTEAFF.